This TCR beta chain was identified in a study of shared T cell receptors in the human thymus. Assay: immunoSEQ multiplex PCR; the TCRdb copy retains only in-frame clones and omits some. The sample records approximately 580,000 clones, 75% to 80% being singletons. This same sample was also part of a study on human thymus T cells. This second report adds: Healthy Finnish infants undergoing corrective surgery for congenital heart defects were used as donors. Thymus tissue for the work was resected from patients undergoing corrective heart surgery. Among thymic and blood repertoires, usage of V and J genes appeared biased. Related research found strongly overlapping thymic repertoires in unrelated individuals.

Material for sequencing was thymocytes. The receptor was isolated from a boy in the first two years of life with a congenital heart defect.

The CDR3 loop is CASSTRDRAEAFF. The CDR3, as DNA: TGTGCCAGCAGCACCCGGGACAGGGCTGAAGCTTTCTTT. This sequence joins TRBV9 and TRBJ1-1, with 9 bases aligning to TRBD1. CDR1 SGDLS and CDR2 YYNGEE come from the germline V gene. Losses at the gene ends were 4 bases for V and 6 bases for J; bases not matched to a gene: 4. The CDR3 has 13 residues.